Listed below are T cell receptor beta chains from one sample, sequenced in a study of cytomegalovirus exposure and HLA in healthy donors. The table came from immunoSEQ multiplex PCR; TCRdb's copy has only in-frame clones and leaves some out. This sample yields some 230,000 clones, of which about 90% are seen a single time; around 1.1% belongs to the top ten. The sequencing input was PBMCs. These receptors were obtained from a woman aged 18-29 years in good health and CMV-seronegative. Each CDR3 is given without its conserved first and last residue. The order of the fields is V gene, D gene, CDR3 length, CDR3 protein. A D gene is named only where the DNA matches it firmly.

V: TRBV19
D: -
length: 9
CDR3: ASMAGSEAF

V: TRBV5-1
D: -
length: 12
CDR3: ASSRQEGAYEQY

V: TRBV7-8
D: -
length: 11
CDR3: ASSLGGLGGYT

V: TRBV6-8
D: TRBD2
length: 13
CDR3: ASSTSGSPQETQY

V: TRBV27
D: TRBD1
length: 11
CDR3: ASSDQGVNEQY

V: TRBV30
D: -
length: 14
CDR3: AWSGREGGLSTEAF

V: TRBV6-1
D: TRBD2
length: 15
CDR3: ASSGPLASGRSYEQY

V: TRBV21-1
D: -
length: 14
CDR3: ASSKAGGGPGDTQY

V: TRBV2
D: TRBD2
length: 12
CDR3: ASRTSGGPNEQF

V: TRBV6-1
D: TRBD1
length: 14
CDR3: ASSEEGTGGNQPQH

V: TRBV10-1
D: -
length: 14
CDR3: ASSEISGQSLGEQF

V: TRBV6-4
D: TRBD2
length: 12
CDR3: ASSDWAGDATQY

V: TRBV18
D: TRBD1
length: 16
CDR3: ASSPSASGQGFIGELF

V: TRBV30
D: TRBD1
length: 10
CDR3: ACSQGVRGYT

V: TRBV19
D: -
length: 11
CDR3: ASTLLWNTEAF

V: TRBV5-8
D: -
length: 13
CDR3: ASRQRSSGANVLT

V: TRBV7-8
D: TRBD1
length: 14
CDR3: ASSTRGQYSNQPQH

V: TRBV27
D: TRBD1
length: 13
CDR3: ASSLSQGAGEKLF

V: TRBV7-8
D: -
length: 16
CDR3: ASSLAMMAAVPNYGYT

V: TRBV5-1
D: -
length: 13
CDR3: ASSPTAGKNTEAF